One and the same sample provided the 13 T cell receptor beta chains below, sequenced in a study of PD-1 blockade in mismatch repair-deficient tumors. The data were produced by immunoSEQ multiplex PCR, yet TCRdb's version contains in-frame clones alone and is incomplete. The table shows approximately 100,000 clones, with approximately 83% occurring only once. The specimen comprised peripheral blood, sampled 35 to 37 weeks after starting pembrolizumab. These receptor sequences come from an adult with mismatch repair-deficient cancer.

The genes are TRBV7-9 and TRBJ1-2; D is uncertain. Germline loops: CDR1 SEHNR, CDR2 FQNEAQ (reference sequence). V lost 3 bases to trimming and J lost 5 bases, with 7 bases between them. This CDR3 contains 12 residues. CDR3 in amino acids: CASSFDRYGYTF. Here the CDR3 DNA reads TGTGCCAGCAGCTTTGACCGTTATGGCTACACCTTC. The full variable domain, with the rest looked up from reference TRBV7-9 and TRBJ1-2, is DTGVSQNPRHKITKRGQNVTFRCDPISEHNRLYWYRQTLGQGPEFLTYFQNEAQLEKSRLLSDRFSAERPKGSFSTLEIQRTEQGDSAMYLCASSFDRYGYTFGSGTRLTVV.

The chain employs TRBV10-1 and TRBJ1-5, with 9 positions matching TRBD1. Germline V CDR1 and CDR2: WNHNN, SYGVQD (reference sequence). V lost 3 bases and J lost 6; bases outside the gene matches: 9. CDR3 length equals 16 residues. The CDR3 DNA follows: TGCGCCAGCAGTGACCTGGGACAGGGATACGGTCAGCCCCAGCATTTT. It codes for CASSDLGQGYGQPQHF.

This chain links TRBV20-1 with TRBJ2-5, with D unclear. Between the trimmed V and J ends, which lost 2 bases and 3 bases, there was a span of 4 bases. The germline V gene encodes CDR1 DFQATT and CDR2 SNEGSKA (reference sequence). The length of the CDR3 is 11 residues. The CDR3 nucleotides are TGCAGTGCTAGACGAAAAGAGACCCAGTACTTC. This translates into CSARRKETQYF.

This rearrangement joins TRBV4-3 to TRBJ2-6, with D unclear. The V end was cut by 4 bases, the J end by 1 base, with 17 bases between. Germline V lookup: CDR1 LGHNA, CDR2 YSLEER. This CDR3 comprises 18 residues. The CDR3 protein is CASSLLPRGVSGANVLTF. The CDR3 nucleotides read TGCGCCAGCAGCCTGCTACCCCGAGGCGTATCTGGGGCCAACGTCCTGACTTTC.

The chain carries TRBV11-3 and TRBJ2-1; the match to TRBD2 covers 10 bases. The CDR3 is made up of 17 amino acids. Trimming at V came to 5 bases and at J to 6 bases, leaving 13 bases not matched to a gene. The germline CDR1 and CDR2 sequences are SGHNT and YENEEA. The CDR3 region is CASSLFRGGTSVNEQFF. The CDR3 DNA sequence: TGTGCCAGCAGCCTCTTTCGGGGGGGGACTAGCGTCAATGAGCAGTTCTTC. Full variable domain (outside the CDR3, taken from reference TRBV11-3 and TRBJ2-1): EAGVVQSPRYKIIEKKQPVAFWCNPISGHNTLYWYLQNLGQGPELLIRYENEEAVDDSQLPKDRFSAERLKGVDSTLKIQPAELGDSAVYLCASSLFRGGTSVNEQFFGPGTRLTVL.

The chain combines TRBV7-2 with TRBJ1-2; TRBD1 matches at 7 bases. The CDR3 is 15 amino acids. The junction had 7 bases not matched to a gene; V was cut back by 4 bases and J by 2 bases. Germline CDR1 SGHTA, CDR2 FQGNSA. CDR3 residues: CASSSTGEGNYGYTF. CDR3 DNA sequence: TGTGCCAGCAGCTCAACAGGGGAGGGCAACTATGGCTACACCTTC.

The chain uses TRBV7-9 and TRBJ2-3; tentatively, D is TRBD2 (6 bases). The germline V gene encodes CDR1 SEHNR and CDR2 FQNEAQ (reference sequence). The CDR3 covers 16 residues. The V end lost 5 bases, the J end lost 1 base, and 16 bases lay between the germline ends. This CDR3 reads CASSPKGLRGTDTQYF. The CDR3 nucleotides are TGTGCCAGCAGCCCTAAGGGACTGAGAGGCACAGATACGCAGTATTTT.

The CDR3 region is CASRREDEQYF. The CDR3 nucleotides are TGCGCCAGCAGGAGAGAAGACGAGCAGTACTTC. This chain uses TRBV5-1 with TRBJ2-7; D remains ambiguous. This CDR3 comprises 11 residues. Germline V CDR1 and CDR2: SGHRS, YFSETQ. Trimming took 5 bases from V and 5 from J, leaving 8 bases between them.

This chain joins TRBV29-1 and TRBJ2-4; D remains ambiguous. CDR1 and CDR2 (germline): SQVTM, ANQGSEA. There are 13 residues in the CDR3. V lost 4 bases to trimming and J lost 0 bases, with 7 bases between them. This CDR3 reads CSVGTLAKNIQYF. CDR3 nucleotides: TGCAGCGTTGGGACGTTAGCCAAAAACATTCAGTACTTC.

This clone was found a few times. The chain carries TRBV19 and TRBJ1-2; D is perhaps TRBD1 (5 bases). Trimming pared 4 bases from V and 0 bases from J, leaving 12 bases between. From germline, CDR1 is LNHDA and CDR2 SQIVND (reference sequence). The CDR3 contains 15 residues. CDR3 coding DNA: TGTGCCAGTAGTACTAAGACAGACACTAACTATGGCTACACCTTC. Protein: CASSTKTDTNYGYTF.

The chain links TRBV28 to TRBJ1-1; D gene uncertain. This CDR3 has 10 residues. Trimming removed 6 bases from V and 8 bases from J, with 7 bases in between. Germline V lookup: CDR1 MDHEN, CDR2 SYDVKM. The DNA for the CDR3 is TGTGCCAGCAGAAAATTGGAAGCTTTCTTT. The encoded protein is CASRKLEAFF.

The chain uses TRBV7-2 and TRBJ2-4, with 7 bases that match TRBD2. The CDR3 covers 16 residues. The V segment lost 5 bases and the J segment 0 bases; nucleotides outside the gene matches: 7. The germline gives CDR1 SGHTA, CDR2 FQGNSA. The CDR3 region is CASSPQAGTAKNIQYF. Here the CDR3 DNA reads TGTGCCAGCAGCCCTCAAGCGGGGACAGCCAAAAACATTCAGTACTTC.

The rearrangement links TRBV9 to TRBJ2-3, with 7 bases that match TRBD2. Germline loops: CDR1 SGDLS, CDR2 YYNGEE. V dropped 0 bases and J dropped 0; count of bases not matched to a gene: 4. CDR3 length: 16 residues. As DNA, the CDR3 is TGTGCCAGCAGCGTAGTGGGAGGGCCAAGCACAGATACGCAGTATTTT. This encodes CASSVVGGPSTDTQYF.